A single sample gave rise to the 13 T cell receptor beta chains below, sequenced in a study of Ad26.COV2.S vaccination and SARS-CoV-2 variants. Sequencing used immunoSEQ multiplex PCR; TCRdb keeps in-frame clones, though not all of them. Of 150,000 to 200,000 clones listed, around nine tenths are singletons. The sample in question was peripheral blood, obtained after recovery from COVID-19. The source of these receptors is a human donor who had recovered from COVID-19.

The chain recombines TRBV13 with TRBJ1-1; tentative D call: TRBD1 (5 bases). With 2 bases removed from V and 5 bases from J, the gap between germline ends came to 15 bases. Germline assignment: CDR1 PRHDT and CDR2 FYEKMQ (reference sequence). The CDR3 consists of 15 residues. In DNA form, the CDR3 reads TGTGCCAGCAGCTTAATGGCGGGGGGGAGGACTGAAGCTTTCTTT. Amino acid sequence: CASSLMAGGRTEAFF.

The gene calls are TRBV27 and TRBJ1-1; 7 nucleotides align to TRBD1. From germline, CDR1 is MNHEY and CDR2 SMNVEV (reference sequence). V was clipped by 6 bases and J by 5 bases; unmatched bases: 9. The CDR3 contains 14 residues. The CDR3 nucleotides are TGTGCCAGCAGAGTCCAGGGGGGGTCGACTGAAGCTTTCTTT. It is translated as CASRVQGGSTEAFF.

The rearrangement joins TRBV4-1 to TRBJ2-4; TRBD1 might be the D (6 bases). The germline gives CDR1 MGHRA, CDR2 YSYEKL. This CDR3 has 13 amino acids. The V end lost 5 bases, the J end lost 4 bases, and 9 bases lay between the germline ends. CDR3 DNA: TGCGCCAGCAGCTTCCAGGGGAAAAACATTCAGTACTTC. As protein: CASSFQGKNIQYF.

This chain uses TRBV30 with TRBJ1-5; D perhaps matches TRBD1 (5 bases). The CDR3 is made up of 15 amino acids. V gave up 0 bases and J gave up 4 bases, with 13 bases separating them. Germline CDR1 reads GTSNPN; CDR2 reads SVGIG (reference sequence). This chain's CDR3 is CAWSVSGIQNQPQHF. DNA of the CDR3: TGTGCCTGGAGTGTATCAGGGATCCAGAATCAGCCCCAGCATTTT.

The chain uses TRBV6-2 or TRBV6-3 and TRBJ2-1; tentatively, D is TRBD2 (7 bases). Germline assignment: CDR1 MNHEY and CDR2 SVGEGT. The CDR3 is 16 residues long. V gave up 2 bases and J gave up 5 bases, with 16 bases separating them. The CDR3 DNA reads as TGTGCCAGCAGTTACCGGCGCGGGGGCCGGGACAATGAGCAGTTCTTC. Its translation: CASSYRRGGRDNEQFF.

V is TRBV7-8 and J is TRBJ2-7; 9 nucleotides line up with TRBD2. Germline lookup yields CDR1 SGHVS and CDR2 FQNEAQ. V gave up 5 bases and J gave up 2 bases; unmatched junction bases: 10. This CDR3 spans 16 amino acids. CDR3 amino acids: CASSRPLAGAAYEQYF. Here the CDR3 DNA reads TGTGCCAGCAGCCGCCCTTTAGCGGGAGCGGCCTACGAGCAGTACTTC. Supplemented by reference TRBV7-8 and TRBJ2-7, the full variable domain reads GAGVSQSPRYKVAKRGQDVALRCDPISGHVSLFWYQQALGQGPEFLTYFQNEAQLDKSGLPSDRFFAERPEGSVSTLKIQRTQQEDSAVYLCASSRPLAGAAYEQYFGPGTRLTVT.

The gene calls are TRBV19 and TRBJ2-3; 9 bases match TRBD2. Unmatched junction bases numbered 10, after V lost 5 bases and J lost 1 base. Per germline, CDR1 LNHDA and CDR2 SQIVND (reference sequence). This CDR3 has 17 residues. The CDR3, as DNA: TGTGCCAGTAGTCCCACGGTTTTAGCGGGGGGCACAGATACGCAGTATTTT. Translated: CASSPTVLAGGTDTQYF. Full variable domain (missing parts from reference TRBV19 and TRBJ2-3): DGGITQSPKYLFRKEGQNVTLSCEQNLNHDAMYWYRQDPGQGLRLIYYSQIVNDFQKGDIAEGYSVSREKKESFPLTVTSAQKNPTAFYLCASSPTVLAGGTDTQYFGPGTRLTVL.

The V and J genes are TRBV6-5 and TRBJ2-7; TRBD1 is a possible D gene (6 bases). Germline V lookup: CDR1 MNHEY, CDR2 SVGAGI. V was trimmed by 0 bases and J by 4 bases, leaving 13 bases between them. The CDR3 covers 15 residues. Here the CDR3 reads CASSYSSRGTYEQYF. Here the CDR3 DNA reads TGTGCCAGCAGTTACTCCTCCAGGGGAACTTACGAGCAGTACTTC.

The chain is built from TRBV7-9 and TRBJ2-7; D perhaps matches TRBD1 (5 bases). The CDR3 is 13 residues long. Trimming pared 5 bases from V and 4 bases from J, leaving 12 bases between. Looked up from germline, CDR1 is SEHNR and CDR2 is FQNEAQ (reference sequence). The CDR3 here is CASSLTQGYEQYF. In DNA form, the CDR3 reads TGTGCCAGCAGCCTAACCCAGGGATACGAGCAGTACTTC.

The V call is TRBV3-1 (or the pseudogene TRBV3-2), the J call TRBJ1-1, with unresolved D. This CDR3 contains 13 residues. Trimming removed 2 bases from V and 4 bases from J, with 8 bases in between. The V gene's germline CDR1 is LGHDT and CDR2 YNNKEL (reference sequence). The CDR3, as DNA: TGTGCCAGCAGCCAAACTCGGGGCACTGAAGCTTTCTTT. It translates to CASSQTRGTEAFF.

The V call is TRBV9, the J call TRBJ1-6, with D unclear. Germline V gene data show CDR1 as SGDLS and CDR2 as YYNGEE. The CDR3 consists of 14 residues. Trimming removed 3 bases at V and 9 bases at J, with 13 bases between. The CDR3 loop is CASSAGPASSPLHF. The DNA for the CDR3 is TGTGCCAGCAGCGCGGGCCCGGCTAGTTCACCCCTCCACTTT.

The rearrangement joins TRBV4-1 to TRBJ1-4; 9 nucleotides align to TRBD1. Germline CDR1 MGHRA, CDR2 YSYEKL. The CDR3 has 16 residues. J lost 7 bases, V lost 2 bases, and 8 bases had no gene match. This CDR3 is CASSQIVGTGSEKLFF. The DNA of the CDR3 is TGCGCCAGCAGCCAAATCGTCGGGACAGGGAGTGAAAAACTGTTTTTT.

The chain links TRBV7-3 to TRBJ2-1; D possibly corresponds to TRBD2 (6 bases). CDR1 SGHTA and CDR2 FQGTGA come from the germline V gene. CDR3 length equals 12 residues. The V and J ends lost 5 bases and 6 bases respectively, with 8 bases between them. The CDR3 loop reads CASSPGSNEQFF. The DNA of the CDR3 is TGTGCCAGCAGCCCCGGGAGCAATGAGCAGTTCTTC.